The T cell receptor beta chain described here comes from a study of siplizumab effects on memory and regulatory T cells. V dropped 6 bases and J dropped 4 bases, with 14 bases sitting between them. The germline CDR1 and CDR2 sequences are SQVTM and ANQGSEA. This CDR3 has 13 residues. Approximately 10^5 TCR templates were assayed per sample. Sequencing was performed with immunoSEQ multiplex PCR; in TCRdb, only in-frame clones are kept and a portion is missing. The table records about 40,000 clones, roughly 90% of them present only once. In regard to this clone: The target antigen is unknown.

General study results and limits: Suppressive activity of Tregs proliferating in siplizumab cultures remained unconfirmed.

The chain combines TRBV29-1 with TRBJ2-3; unclear D gene. The TCR originated in a human donor in good health. The specimen sequenced was naive CD4+ T cells sorted from blood. CDR3 in DNA: TGCAGCGTGGAATTGGGGTTGCCAGATACGCAGTATTTT. Encoded protein: CSVELGLPDTQYF.